This is a list of T cell receptor beta chains from one sample in a study of cytomegalovirus exposure and HLA in healthy donors. Assay used: immunoSEQ multiplex PCR; TCRdb lists only in-frame clones, some missing. The sample has tens of thousands of clones; 80% are singletons. Specimen: PBMCs. The source of these receptors is a woman aged 45-60 years in good health and CMV-seropositive. Both conserved end residues are part of each CDR3. The D gene is left open where the match is weak. For some rows the clone size is stated as once, few or many, or as a class when expanded; others skip it.

D,J,size,V,DNA,CDR3
.,TRBJ1-1,.,TRBV5-4,TGTGCCAGCAGCTTGGAAGTAGCAGGGCTGAGCATGAACACTGAAGCTTTCTTT,CASSLEVAGLSMNTEAFF
TRBD1,TRBJ1-6,once,TRBV12-5,TGTGCTAGTGGTTTGGGGACAGGCTATAATTCACCCCTCCACTTT,CASGLGTGYNSPLHF
.,TRBJ1-2,.,TRBV29-1,TGCAGCGTTGTCGGTGAGGCTTGGGGCTACACCTTC,CSVVGEAWGYTF
.,TRBJ2-2,.,TRBV9,TGTGCCAGCAGCGTAGATCCGGCCGGGGAGCTGTTTTTT,CASSVDPAGELFF
TRBD1,TRBJ2-6,.,TRBV7-6,TGTGCCAGCAATCCCTTCGACAGGGTTATAGCTGGGGCCAACGTCCTGACTTTC,CASNPFDRVIAGANVLTF
TRBD2,TRBJ2-5,.,TRBV5-1,TGCGCCAGCATCAGGGGGACTAGCGGCCAAGAGACCCAGTACTTC,CASIRGTSGQETQYF
.,TRBJ1-2,.,TRBV25-1,TGTGCCAGCAGTCTCCGGGGAGGTAGCTATGGCTACACCTTC,CASSLRGGSYGYTF
.,TRBJ2-7,.,TRBV27,TGTGCCAGCAGTTGGAGGTTCTCCCCGGCTGGCTACGAGCAGTACTTC,CASSWRFSPAGYEQYF
TRBD1,TRBJ1-1,once,TRBV5-6,TGTGCCAGCAGCTCCGACAGGGCCCACACTGAAGCTTTCTTT,CASSSDRAHTEAFF
.,TRBJ2-7,.,TRBV19,TGTGCCAGTAGTTCCGGGGGGACAGGTTCCTACGAGCAGTACTTC,CASSSGGTGSYEQYF
TRBD2,TRBJ2-3,.,TRBV5-4,TGTGCCAGCAGTCTAGCGGGAGGCCCAGATACGCAGTATTTT,CASSLAGGPDTQYF
.,TRBJ2-5,.,TRBV9,TGTGCCAGCAGCGCGAGCGGACAAGAGACCCAGTACTTC,CASSASGQETQYF
TRBD1,TRBJ2-7,.,TRBV2,TGTGCCAGCAACGACAGGGGGCAAGAGCAGTACTTC,CASNDRGQEQYF
TRBD1,TRBJ2-2,.,TRBV18,TGTGCCAGCTCACCACCGATAGGGGGCAGAGTCACCGGGGAGCTGTTTTTT,CASSPPIGGRVTGELFF
.,TRBJ1-1,.,TRBV6-5,TGTGCCAGCAGTTTCGACTTCATGGCTTTCTTT,CASSFDFMAFF
.,TRBJ2-5,.,TRBV29-1,TGCGGAGCAGAGACCCAGTACTTC,CGAETQYF